This TCR beta chain was documented in a study of beta chain features in type 1 diabetes. General observations from the study: Compared with healthy donors, patients appeared to share more similar naive, central memory and regulatory TCRB repertoires. There was no resolution here of whether HLA type influences TCRB rearrangement.

Expressed TCRB transcripts were sequenced because the entire RNA isolate underwent reverse transcription. Clones were read by immunoSEQ multiplex PCR, and TCRdb kept only the in-frame ones, dropping some. Of around 310,000 clones in the sample, about 10% are singletons; the top ten hold over 0.015%. This clone was seen a few times. Its target is not known. This receptor was identified in a woman in her 30s in good health. What was sequenced was naive CD4+ T cells from blood.

CDR3 region: CASSGQSGRDQPQHF. The CDR3 nucleotides read TGTGCCAGCAGTGGACAGTCCGGGAGGGATCAGCCCCAGCATTTT. The chain combines TRBV28 with TRBJ1-5, with D maybe TRBD1 (6 bases). Germline CDR1 and CDR2: MDHEN and SYDVKM. With 5 bases removed from V and 5 bases from J, the gap between germline ends came to 16 bases. CDR3 length equals 15 residues.